One sample yielded the 21 T cell receptor beta chains listed below, sequenced in a study of cytomegalovirus exposure and HLA in healthy donors. 13 Jbeta primers and 60 Vbeta primers were used for the PCR. Assay used: immunoSEQ multiplex PCR; TCRdb lists only in-frame clones, some missing. The top ten clones hold 2.1% of a sample with 160,000 or so clones, 65% to 80% of them seen once. Sequencing used PBMCs. These receptors all stem from a man aged 40-49 years in good health and CMV-seronegative.

In DNA, the CDR3 is TGTGCCAGCAGCTATTCGGGACTAGCGGGAGTCGAGCAGTACTTC. This sequence encodes CASSYSGLAGVEQYF. The rearrangement uses TRBV7-2 and TRBJ2-7, with 14 bases that match TRBD2. Losses at the gene ends were 4 bases for V and 6 bases for J; bases not matched to a gene: 5. This CDR3 has 15 amino acids. The germline V gene has CDR1 SGHTA and CDR2 FQGNSA.

The sample holds a few counts of this clone. At one end, the junction sequence differs from germline, possibly due to a read error. This sequence joins TRBV6-5 and TRBJ1-3; D is unclear. The CDR3 contains 14 residues. The germline V gene encodes CDR1 MNHEY and CDR2 SVGAGI. CDR3 protein: CASSSPPPGDTIYF. CDR3 DNA: TGTGCCAGCAGTAGTCCGCCCCCTGGAGACACCATATATTTT.

The chain joins TRBV27 to TRBJ2-1, with a possible D match to TRBD1 (6 bases). CDR3 length: 14 amino acids. Trimming removed 5 bases from V and 9 bases from J, with 17 bases in between. Germline values: CDR1 MNHEY, CDR2 SMNVEV (reference sequence). CDR3 in DNA: TGTGCCAGCAGTCCATCTAACAGGGACGGTGAGCAGTTCTTC. This sequence encodes CASSPSNRDGEQFF.

This sequence joins TRBV18 and TRBJ2-7; 11 positions match TRBD2. The length of the CDR3 is 15 residues. Germline V lookup: CDR1 KGHSH, CDR2 LQKENI. V trimming: 4 bases; J trimming: 5 bases; junction bases outside the gene matches: 7. The CDR3: CASSRASGRLDEQYF. The CDR3, as DNA: TGTGCCAGCTCACGCGCTAGCGGGAGGCTCGACGAGCAGTACTTC.

The chain couples TRBV5-1 to TRBJ2-7; 9 positions agree with TRBD1. Germline V lookup: CDR1 SGHRS, CDR2 YFSETQ. V trimming: 0 bases; J trimming: 5 bases; junction bases outside the gene matches: 3. The CDR3 runs 14 residues. The CDR3 spells CASSLGGTGNEQYF. CDR3 DNA: TGCGCCAGCAGCTTGGGAGGGACAGGGAACGAGCAGTACTTC. Supplemented by reference TRBV5-1 and TRBJ2-7, the full variable domain reads KAGVTQTPRYLIKTRGQQVTLSCSPISGHRSVSWYQQTPGQGLQFLFEYFSETQRNKGNFPGRFSGRQFSNSRSEMNVSTLELGDSALYLCASSLGGTGNEQYFGPGTRLTVT.

V usage is TRBV30 and J usage is TRBJ2-4; the D gene is possibly TRBD1 (5 bases). The germline V gene encodes CDR1 GTSNPN and CDR2 SVGIG (reference sequence). CDR3 size: 12 residues. V lost 7 bases to trimming and J lost 4 bases, with 11 bases between them. CDR3 sequence reads: CAFLGPKNIQYF. The CDR3 DNA reads as TGTGCCTTCCTGGGGCCGAAAAACATTCAGTACTTC.

This clone was observed once. V usage is TRBV14 and J usage is TRBJ1-2; D may be TRBD1 (5 bases). Germline CDR1 and CDR2: SGHDN and FVKESK. This CDR3 spans 13 amino acids. With 9 bases removed from V and 2 bases from J, the gap between germline ends came to 13 bases. The CDR3 protein is CASSPAGNYGYTF. DNA for the CDR3: TGTGCCAGTTCGCCAGCAGGGAACTATGGCTACACCTTC.

This chain uses TRBV27 with TRBJ1-1; no firm D call. Trimming removed 6 bases from V and 12 bases from J, with 20 bases in between. CDR3 length: 13 residues. CDR1 is MNHEY and CDR2 is SMNVEV in the germline V gene (reference sequence). The CDR3 DNA is TGTGCCAGCAGGTTTGGTAGTCTGGGAGAATCTTTCTTT. Its protein product is CASRFGSLGESFF.

This clone was observed a handful of times. The rearrangement uses TRBV7-9 and TRBJ1-2; 9 nucleotides match TRBD1. V lost 5 bases to trimming and J lost 8 bases; unmatched junction nucleotides: 21. CDR3 size: 18 residues. The germline V gene has CDR1 SEHNR and CDR2 FQNEAQ (reference sequence). CDR3 sequence (DNA): TGTGCCAGCAGCAAAAGAACGTCGGACAGGGGCCTTTTTAACGGCTACACCTTC. It is translated as CASSKRTSDRGLFNGYTF.

The chain links TRBV27 to TRBJ1-4; TRBD1 aligns across 7 bases. V dropped 5 bases and J dropped 0; count of bases not matched to a gene: 6. The CDR3 has 16 amino acids. Looked up from germline, CDR1 is MNHEY and CDR2 is SMNVEV (reference sequence). The CDR3 region is CASSTTGTSTNEKLFF. The DNA for the CDR3 is TGTGCCAGCAGTACGACAGGGACCTCAACTAATGAAAAACTGTTTTTT.

The rearrangement joins TRBV5-5 to TRBJ2-5; TRBD2 aligns across 9 bases. V shed 5 bases, J shed 1 base, and the junction held 9 bases outside the gene matches. The V gene's germline CDR1 is SGHKS and CDR2 YYEKEE (reference sequence). The CDR3 consists of 16 residues. CDR3 DNA: TGTGCCAGCAGGGGTAGACTAGCGGAAGCCCAAGAGACCCAGTACTTC. Amino acid sequence: CASRGRLAEAQETQYF.

The rearrangement uses TRBV7-6 and TRBJ1-1; no clear D gene. Trimming took 1 base from V and 1 from J, leaving 10 bases between them. The length of the CDR3 is 15 residues. In germline, CDR1 is SGHVS, CDR2 FNYEAQ. For the CDR3, the DNA is TGTGCCAGCAGCTTAGTGAGGGCCGGGAACACTGAAGCTTTCTTT. Translation: CASSLVRAGNTEAFF.

This clone turned up a few times. This chain uses TRBV4-2 with TRBJ2-3; D may be TRBD2 (6 bases). Germline CDR1 and CDR2: LGHNA and YNFKEQ. Trimming removed 0 bases from V and 3 bases from J, with 13 bases in between. This CDR3 spans 16 amino acids. CDR3 nucleotides: TGTGCCAGCAGCCAAGAGGCGGGACGTGTGACAGATACGCAGTATTTT. This gives the protein CASSQEAGRVTDTQYF.

The chain employs TRBV7-9 and TRBJ2-5; D not resolved. Germline V gene lookup returns CDR1 SEHNR and CDR2 FQNEAQ (reference sequence). The length of the CDR3 is 15 residues. Trimming removed 2 bases from V and 2 bases from J, with 12 bases in between. DNA for the CDR3: TGTGCCAGCAGCTTAAATGCAGGCAGTCAAGAGACCCAGTACTTC. Protein sequence: CASSLNAGSQETQYF.

CDR3 protein: CASSDPGNEQYF. The CDR3 nucleotides read TGTGCCAGCAGTGATCCGGGAAACGAGCAGTACTTC. The rearrangement joins TRBV6-1 to TRBJ2-7, with D maybe TRBD2 (5 bases). CDR1 is MNHNS, CDR2 SASEGT, per germline. V was cut by 3 bases and J by 5 bases, with 8 bases left in between. CDR3 length: 12 residues.

V is TRBV5-1 and J is TRBJ2-1; 8 nucleotides align to TRBD2. The CDR3 is 19 residues long. In germline, CDR1 is SGHRS, CDR2 YFSETQ. The ends lost 4 bases at V and 11 bases at J; junction bases unmatched: 26. CDR3 region: CASSPRAGGGSGSVAKQFF. Here the CDR3 DNA reads TGCGCCAGCAGCCCCCGGGCGGGGGGCGGCAGCGGGTCGGTAGCCAAGCAGTTCTTC.

V gene TRBV30 combines with J gene TRBJ2-2; 10 bases fit TRBD1. Germline V gene sequence: CDR1 GTSNPN, CDR2 SVGIG (reference sequence). CDR3 length equals 14 residues. J lost 7 bases, V lost 2 bases, and 4 bases had no gene match. In DNA, the CDR3 is TGTGCCTGGAGTAGGACAGGGGGTGGCGGGGAGCTGTTTTTT. Protein: CAWSRTGGGGELFF. Filled out from reference TRBV30 and TRBJ2-2, the complete variable domain reads SQTIHQWPATLVQPVGSPLSLECTVEGTSNPNLYWYRQAAGRGLQLLFYSVGIGQISSEVPQNLSASRPQDRQFILSSKKLLLSDSGFYLCAWSRTGGGGELFFGEGSRLTVL.

The chain uses TRBV19 and TRBJ1-2; D is ambiguous. CDR1 and CDR2 from the germline V gene are LNHDA and SQIVND (reference sequence). V lost 7 bases to trimming and J lost 5 bases, with 14 bases between them. The CDR3 spans 13 residues. This CDR3 reads CASTSPPGYGYTF. CDR3 in DNA: TGTGCCAGTACCTCACCCCCGGGGTATGGCTACACCTTC.

The J gene is TRBJ2-1, the V gene TRBV7-2, with TRBD2 matching 13 bases. Trimming took 1 base from V and 15 from J; bases not matched to a gene: 3. Germline V CDR1 and CDR2: SGHTA, FQGNSA. The CDR3 covers 13 residues. The CDR3 nucleotides read TGTGCCAGCAGCTTAGGGACTAGCGGGGGATTGTTCTTC. Translating gives CASSLGTSGGLFF.

The chain employs TRBV28 and TRBJ1-5; weak D call: TRBD1 (6 bases). The germline V gene encodes CDR1 MDHEN and CDR2 SYDVKM. V lost 4 bases, J lost 0 bases, and 19 bases lay in between. This CDR3 region has 18 residues. The CDR3 bases are TGTGCCAGCAGTTCCCCCCCGGGGCAGGGGTATAGCAATCAGCCCCAGCATTTT. Translation gives CASSSPPGQGYSNQPQHF.

The CDR3 nucleotides read TGTGCCAGCGTGGGCTTCGGAAGAGGGGAGACCCAGTACTTC. Amino acids: CASVGFGRGETQYF. The V gene is TRBV6-5, the J gene TRBJ2-5, with D maybe TRBD2 (5 bases). Trimming shortened V by 8 bases and J by 5 bases, and 18 bases separated the two germline ends. The CDR3 consists of 14 residues. Germline values: CDR1 MNHEY, CDR2 SVGAGI.